Below are 29 T cell receptor beta chains sequenced from a single sample in a study of blood T cell repertoires in COVID-19. The repertoire was sequenced with immunoSEQ multiplex PCR; TCRdb's copy has only in-frame clones and lacks some. The table has some 200,000 clones, around 87% seen once; the top ten hold 3.7%. The sample comprised peripheral blood. The receptors originated from a man aged 18 to 29 with active or convalescent COVID-19.

The gene calls are TRBV6-6 and TRBJ2-1, with no clear D. Per the germline V gene, CDR1 is MNHNY and CDR2 is SVGAGI (reference sequence). V dropped 5 bases and J dropped 9 bases, with 8 bases sitting between them. CDR3 size: 11 residues. The CDR3 nucleotides are TGTGCCAGCAGTGTTTCCGGTGAGCAGTTCTTC. It translates to CASSVSGEQFF.

V gene TRBV27 combines with J gene TRBJ2-1; D may be TRBD1 (6 bases). Germline lookup yields CDR1 MNHEY and CDR2 SMNVEV (reference sequence). This CDR3 has 15 residues. Trimming cost V 2 bases and J 4 bases, with 12 bases left between them. CDR3 nucleotides: TGTGCCAGCAGTTTACAGGGGTTTACGTACAATGAGCAGTTCTTC. Encoded protein: CASSLQGFTYNEQFF.

The V gene is TRBV19, the J gene TRBJ1-5, with D tentatively TRBD1 (5 bases). The CDR3 is 14 amino acids. Germline loops: CDR1 LNHDA, CDR2 SQIVND (reference sequence). V was clipped by 7 bases and J by 4 bases, with 14 bases between them. CDR3 protein: CASTPRVSNQPQHF. CDR3 DNA: TGTGCCAGTACGCCCAGGGTTAGTAATCAGCCCCAGCATTTT.

This chain uses TRBV29-1 with TRBJ1-1; D is possibly TRBD1 (6 bases). The germline V gene encodes CDR1 SQVTM and CDR2 ANQGSEA. There are 11 residues in the CDR3. V was clipped by 3 bases and J by 10 bases, with 12 bases between them. The DNA of the CDR3 is TGCAGCGTTGACTCAGGGGCGAGAGCTTTCTTT. Amino acids: CSVDSGARAFF.

The CDR3 protein is CATSDLPRGGRIDPDTQYF. CDR3 bases: TGTGCCACCAGTGATTTGCCCCGGGGCGGGAGGATCGACCCAGATACGCAGTATTTT. This sequence joins TRBV24-1 and TRBJ2-3; 8 positions agree with TRBD2. Trimming removed 0 bases from V and 4 bases from J; junction bases left unmatched: 14. The germline gives CDR1 KGHDR, CDR2 SFDVKD. The CDR3 has 19 amino acids.

The chain couples TRBV4-1 to TRBJ1-6; D not resolved. The CDR3 contains 15 residues. V shed 1 base and J shed 11 bases, with 15 bases lying between them. Germline values: CDR1 MGHRA, CDR2 YSYEKL. The CDR3 coding sequence is TGCGCCAGCAGCCAAGCTGACGGTCCGGGGACACCCCTCCACTTT. It encodes CASSQADGPGTPLHF.

The CDR3, as DNA: TGCGCCAGCAGCTTGTGGGGGTCGGACAGGGCCTATGGCTACACCTTC. Residues: CASSLWGSDRAYGYTF. This chain joins TRBV5-1 and TRBJ1-2; 8 nucleotides match TRBD1. V shed 1 base and J 4 bases; nucleotides not matched to a gene: 9. Germline V gene data show CDR1 as SGHRS and CDR2 as YFSETQ. CDR3 size: 16 residues. Based on the CDR3 plus reference TRBV5-1 and TRBJ1-2, the full variable domain is KAGVTQTPRYLIKTRGQQVTLSCSPISGHRSVSWYQQTPGQGLQFLFEYFSETQRNKGNFPGRFSGRQFSNSRSEMNVSTLELGDSALYLCASSLWGSDRAYGYTFGSGTRLTVV.

J is TRBJ1-5 and V is TRBV19, with a tentative D call TRBD1 (6 bases). Trimming took off 9 bases at V and 4 bases at J, with 16 bases between the two ends. This CDR3 spans 14 amino acids. The V gene's germline CDR1 is LNHDA and CDR2 SQIVND (reference sequence). The CDR3 bases are TGTGCCAGGTCCGGGACACAATGTAATCAGCCCCAGCATTTT. This encodes CARSGTQCNQPQHF. The full variable domain, its missing parts supplied by reference TRBV19 and TRBJ1-5, is DGGITQSPKYLFRKEGQNVTLSCEQNLNHDAMYWYRQDPGQGLRLIYYSQIVNDFQKGDIAEGYSVSREKKESFPLTVTSAQKNPTAFYLCARSGTQCNQPQHFGDGTRLSIL.

The chain combines TRBV10-3 with TRBJ2-2; D remains unclear. The ends were cut back, 2 bases at V and 4 bases at J, with 8 bases in the middle. The germline CDR1 and CDR2 sequences are ENHRY and SYGVKD. This CDR3 comprises 14 residues. The CDR3 sequence is CAISEPHLTGELFF. The CDR3, as DNA: TGTGCCATCAGTGAGCCACATCTCACCGGGGAGCTGTTTTTT.

The chain carries TRBV5-4 and TRBJ1-1; TRBD1 might be the D (6 bases). Germline CDR1 reads SGHNT; CDR2 reads YYREEE (reference sequence). V was shortened by 0 bases and J by 2 bases, with 11 bases between the two germline ends. This CDR3 has 15 residues. DNA of the CDR3: TGTGCCAGCAGCTTGGTGGGGGCCCCAAACACTGAAGCTTTCTTT. Protein: CASSLVGAPNTEAFF.

The V gene is TRBV4-1, the J gene TRBJ1-1, with D maybe TRBD1 (5 bases). CDR3 length equals 15 residues. The germline V gene has CDR1 MGHRA and CDR2 YSYEKL. The ends were cut back, 1 base at V and 3 bases at J, with 12 bases in the middle. The CDR3 protein is CASSQVGKGYTEAFF. The CDR3 nucleotides are TGCGCCAGCAGCCAAGTGGGGAAGGGGTACACTGAAGCTTTCTTT.

This chain connects TRBV29-1 to TRBJ1-4; possible D gene TRBD1, 6 bases. The germline gives CDR1 SQVTM, CDR2 ANQGSEA. This CDR3 contains 16 residues. V gave up 3 bases and J gave up 0 bases, with 14 bases separating them. The CDR3 is CSVDYTRQATNEKLFF. CDR3 nucleotides: TGCAGCGTTGATTATACAAGACAGGCAACTAATGAAAAACTGTTTTTT.

The table lists this clone with a count of one. DNA of the CDR3: TGTGCCAGCAACCTACAGGGTGATGGGAATTCACCCCTCCACTTT. This sequence encodes CASNLQGDGNSPLHF. This sequence joins TRBV9 and TRBJ1-6; D is possibly TRBD1 (6 bases). Germline V gives CDR1 SGDLS, CDR2 YYNGEE. The CDR3 totals 15 residues. V was pared by 6 bases and J by 7 bases, with 17 bases between. Filled out from reference TRBV9 and TRBJ1-6, the complete variable domain reads DSGVTQTPKHLITATGQRVTLRCSPRSGDLSVYWYQQSLDQGLQFLIQYYNGEERAKGNILERFSAQQFPDLHSELNLSSLELGDSALYFCASNLQGDGNSPLHFGNGTRLTVT.

The V gene is TRBV7-2, the J gene TRBJ2-1, with TRBD1 identical over 8 bases. This CDR3 spans 15 amino acids. The germline V gene encodes CDR1 SGHTA and CDR2 FQGNSA. V was pared by 5 bases and J by 3 bases, with 6 bases of the junction left unmatched. This CDR3 is CASSPRDRLYNEQFF. CDR3 bases: TGTGCCAGCAGCCCTCGGGACAGGCTCTACAATGAGCAGTTCTTC.

The V gene is TRBV12-3 or TRBV12-4, the J gene TRBJ2-2; D not certain. The germline V and J ends were trimmed by 3 bases and 5 bases, with 7 bases remaining between them. The CDR3 consists of 13 residues. The CDR3 loop is CASSFVRTGELFF. The CDR3 coding sequence is TGTGCCAGCAGTTTCGTCCGGACCGGGGAGCTGTTTTTT.

The CDR3 here is CASRRTGEFLKETQYF. The CDR3 DNA sequence: TGTGCCAGCAGGCGGACAGGGGAATTTCTAAAAGAGACCCAGTACTTC. The genes are TRBV11-2 and TRBJ2-5, with 9 bases that match TRBD1. Germline loops: CDR1 SGHAT, CDR2 FQNNGV. The CDR3 is made up of 16 amino acids. The V segment lost 6 bases and the J segment 3 bases; nucleotides outside the gene matches: 11. Supplemented by reference TRBV11-2 and TRBJ2-5, the full variable domain reads EAGVAQSPRYKIIEKRQSVAFWCNPISGHATLYWYQQILGQGPKLLIQFQNNGVVDDSQLPKDRFSAERLKGVDSTLKIQPAKLEDSAVYLCASRRTGEFLKETQYFGPGTRLLVL.

This chain joins TRBV7-9 and TRBJ2-7, with D unclear. CDR1 and CDR2 (germline): SEHNR, FQNEAQ (reference sequence). Trimming cost V 5 bases and J 2 bases, with 16 bases left between them. The CDR3 is made up of 15 amino acids. Here the CDR3 reads CASSPEFGVAYEQYF. As DNA, the CDR3 is TGTGCCAGCAGCCCCGAGTTTGGTGTGGCCTACGAGCAGTACTTC.

The rearrangement uses TRBV10-3 and TRBJ2-5; TRBD2 agrees at 9 bases. The CDR3 runs 15 residues. The germline V gene encodes CDR1 ENHRY and CDR2 SYGVKD. V lost 3 bases, J lost 1 base, and 3 bases stayed unmatched. CDR3 amino acids: CAISDPAGGQETQYF. CDR3 nucleotides: TGTGCCATCAGTGACCCAGCGGGAGGCCAAGAGACCCAGTACTTC.

V is TRBV5-4 and J is TRBJ1-2; a weak D match, TRBD1 (5 bases). Germline assignment: CDR1 SGHNT and CDR2 YYREEE (reference sequence). Trimming removed 0 bases at V and 3 bases at J, with 9 bases between. The CDR3 spans 14 residues. CDR3 nucleotides: TGTGCCAGCAGCTTGGAGGCAGGGTACTATGGCTACACCTTC. Protein product: CASSLEAGYYGYTF.

The chain carries TRBV6-5 and TRBJ1-4; a weak D match, TRBD1 (5 bases). Germline CDR1 and CDR2: MNHEY and SVGAGI. The CDR3 loop spans 13 amino acids. V gave up 9 bases and J gave up 8 bases, with 16 bases separating them. CDR3 bases: TGTGCCAGTCTAGACAGACCATGGGAAAAACTGTTTTTT. Its protein is CASLDRPWEKLFF.

The rearrangement links TRBV6-5 to TRBJ2-3; TRBD2 agrees at 9 bases. V was pared by 5 bases and J by 6 bases, with 9 bases of the junction left unmatched. The germline V gene encodes CDR1 MNHEY and CDR2 SVGAGI. CDR3 length: 15 residues. CDR3: CASSKLAGGQDTQYF. In nucleotides, the CDR3 is TGTGCCAGCAGTAAACTAGCGGGCGGGCAGGATACGCAGTATTTT.

The CDR3 DNA is TGTGCCAGCATTGGACAGGGTGGTCAGCCCCAGCATTTT. Its translation is CASIGQGGQPQHF. The chain is built from TRBV2 and TRBJ1-5; 8 bases map to TRBD1. CDR3 length equals 13 residues. V shed 7 bases and J 6 bases; nucleotides not matched to a gene: 5. Germline-derived CDR1 and CDR2 are SNHLY and FYNNEI.

V is TRBV24-1 and J is TRBJ2-1; 9 nucleotides line up with TRBD2. Losses at the gene ends were 1 base for V and 9 bases for J; bases not matched to a gene: 6. The germline V gene encodes CDR1 KGHDR and CDR2 SFDVKD. The CDR3 has 15 amino acids. The CDR3 region has the DNA TGTGCCACCAGTGATTTTAGCGGGAGAGGGGGTGAGCAGTTCTTC. Protein product: CATSDFSGRGGEQFF.

V usage is TRBV3-1 (or the pseudogene TRBV3-2) and J usage is TRBJ2-5; 9 bases agree with TRBD2. The CDR3 totals 17 residues. V gave up 5 bases and J gave up 1 base; unmatched junction bases: 11. Germline V gene data show CDR1 as LGHDT and CDR2 as YNNKEL (reference sequence). The CDR3 DNA is TGTGCCAGCAGCTCTTGGGCGACAGCGGGGGGCCAAGAGACCCAGTACTTC. Translating it yields CASSSWATAGGQETQYF.

This chain links TRBV6-1 with TRBJ1-1; possibly TRBD1 for D (6 bases). Trimming took off 0 bases at V and 2 bases at J, with 7 bases between the two ends. The CDR3 totals 14 residues. Germline V CDR1 and CDR2: MNHNS, SASEGT. This CDR3 is CASSEAGGNTEAFF. As DNA, the CDR3 is TGTGCCAGCAGTGAAGCAGGGGGTAACACTGAAGCTTTCTTT.

The gene calls are TRBV10-3 and TRBJ1-5, with a tentative D call TRBD1 (6 bases). CDR3 length equals 15 residues. V lost 0 bases, J lost 7 bases, and 13 bases lay in between. Germline loops: CDR1 ENHRY, CDR2 SYGVKD. Written as DNA, the CDR3 is TGTGCCATCAGTGAGTCGATGGGGGGGCTCCAGCCCCAGCATTTT. Amino acids: CAISESMGGLQPQHF.

The chain uses TRBV2 and TRBJ2-7, with TRBD1 matching over 7 bases. The CDR3 has 15 amino acids. V dropped 6 bases and J dropped 2; count of bases not matched to a gene: 10. Germline CDR1 and CDR2: SNHLY and FYNNEI. CDR3 region: CASRESAGTAYEQYV. The CDR3 nucleotides are TGTGCCAGCAGAGAATCTGCCGGGACAGCCTACGAGCAGTACGTC.

The chain recombines TRBV11-2 with TRBJ1-1, with 8 bases fitting TRBD1. Germline values: CDR1 SGHAT, CDR2 FQNNGV. Unmatched junction bases numbered 2, after V lost 5 bases and J lost 0 bases. CDR3 size: 14 residues. CDR3 sequence: CASSTRGLNTEAFF. As DNA, the CDR3 is TGTGCCAGCAGCACCAGGGGGCTGAACACTGAAGCTTTCTTT.

CDR3 nucleotides: TGTGCCAGCAGTACACAGGGTTTCAATCAGCCCCAGCATTTT. It codes for CASSTQGFNQPQHF. The V and J genes are TRBV2 and TRBJ1-5, with a weak D call TRBD1 (6 bases). The V end was cut by 5 bases, the J end by 3 bases, with 11 bases between. The CDR3 totals 14 residues. Germline V gene sequence: CDR1 SNHLY, CDR2 FYNNEI.